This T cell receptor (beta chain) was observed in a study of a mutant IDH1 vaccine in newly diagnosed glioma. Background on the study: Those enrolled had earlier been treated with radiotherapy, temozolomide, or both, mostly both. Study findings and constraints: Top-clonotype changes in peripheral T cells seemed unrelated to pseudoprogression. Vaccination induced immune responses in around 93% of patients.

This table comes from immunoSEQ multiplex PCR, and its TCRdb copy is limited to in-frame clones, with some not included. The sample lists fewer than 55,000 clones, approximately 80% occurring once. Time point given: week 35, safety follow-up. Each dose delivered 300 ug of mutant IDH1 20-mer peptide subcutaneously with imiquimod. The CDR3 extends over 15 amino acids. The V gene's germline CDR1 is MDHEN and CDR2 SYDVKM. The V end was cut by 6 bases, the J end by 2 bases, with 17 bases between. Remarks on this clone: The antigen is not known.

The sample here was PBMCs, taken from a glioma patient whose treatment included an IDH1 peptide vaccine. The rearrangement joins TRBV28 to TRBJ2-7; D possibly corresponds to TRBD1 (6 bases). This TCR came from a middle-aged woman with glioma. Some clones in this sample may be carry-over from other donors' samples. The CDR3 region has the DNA TGTGCCAGCAGCCCGACAGGTGATCGTACCTACGAGCAGTACTTC. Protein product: CASSPTGDRTYEQYF.